These T cell receptor beta chains were read from a single sample in a study of cytomegalovirus exposure and HLA in healthy donors. Sequencing was performed with immunoSEQ multiplex PCR; in TCRdb, only in-frame clones are kept and a portion is missing. This sample has 150,000 to 190,000 clones, with around 79% found just once. The sample consisted of PBMCs. These receptors were taken from a man between 18 and 35 years old in good health and CMV-seronegative. CDR3s leave out the opening cysteine and the closing phenylalanine or tryptophan. Expanded clones are given a class, and other clones once, few, many or no size at all.

clone size	V gene	J gene	CDR3 protein
-	TRBV5-1	TRBJ2-7	ASSLGSEGEYEQY
-	TRBV14	TRBJ2-7	ASSQEWGQGLYEQY
-	TRBV23-1	TRBJ2-5	ASSRANRGPETQY
-	TRBV7-8	TRBJ1-4	ASRNGQGGEKLF
-	TRBV28	TRBJ2-7	ASIKNYEQY
-	TRBV6-5	TRBJ2-3	ASSSGQLGTDTQY
-	TRBV5-1	TRBJ2-1	ASSLGLRLAERHNEQF
-	TRBV9	TRBJ2-7	ASSVSPGQGSYEQY
-	TRBV19	TRBJ1-5	ASSQPGGHAPMRRNQPQH
-	TRBV6-6	TRBJ2-4	ATHTGSGAKNIQY
once	TRBV4-3	TRBJ2-3	ASSRFSGSGTDTQY
once	TRBV10-3	TRBJ2-7	AISEVLATYEQY
-	TRBV10-3	TRBJ1-5	AISATGQGNFRNQPQH
-	TRBV12-5	TRBJ2-5	ARRSGQETQY
-	TRBV6-1	TRBJ1-5	ASSRDSVQPQH
-	TRBV19	TRBJ1-5	ASRAPGNQPQH
few	TRBV7-9	TRBJ1-6	ASSLVEVSSPLH
-	TRBV5-1	TRBJ2-5	ASDTGGSEETQY
-	TRBV5-6	TRBJ2-5	ASTLSSAEEAQY
-	TRBV5-1	TRBJ2-7	ASSLVREGYEQY
-	TRBV5-6	TRBJ2-7	ASSLWRGSSYEQY
-	TRBV4-3	TRBJ2-3	ASSQATGRLLTDTQY
once	TRBV6-5	TRBJ1-5	ASSYSRQANQPQH
-	TRBV6-5	TRBJ2-3	ASSSTSTDTQY
-	TRBV6-5	TRBJ2-7	ASSSGSGFGEQY
-	TRBV20-1	TRBJ2-6	SGRGANVLT
-	TRBV10-2	TRBJ1-3	ASSESSVGGNTIY
-	TRBV7-2	TRBJ2-7	ASSLHREGYEQY
-	TRBV10-3	TRBJ2-7	AISPGVVYEQY